These 2 T cell receptor beta chains originate from one sample sequenced in a study of T-cell reconstitution after alpha-beta-depleted transplantation in children. TCRbeta library construction was performed incorporating unique molecular identifiers. TCRdb re-called the PCR reads through MiXCR, storing one row per CDR3 protein. Of around 500,000 distinct CDR3 sequences detected, approximately 22% appear once; the ten largest clones hold around an eighth. This sample comprised PBMCs, mostly from graft donor cells, obtained 360 days after TCRalphabeta/CD19-depleted stem cell transplant. The receptors shown here come from a boy in the first two years of life who had a stem cell transplant for acute myeloid leukemia, so the T cells may come from the graft donor.

In its sample, this clonotype was seen many times. The chain carries TRBV29-1 and TRBJ1-1, with 7 bases identical to TRBD1. The ends lost 7 bases at V and 5 bases at J; junction bases unmatched: 13. Germline CDR1 reads SQVTM; CDR2 reads ANQGSEA. The CDR3 totals 14 residues. CDR3 DNA sequence: TGCAGCGCCCTAACGACAGGGCAGGGGACTGAAGCTTTCTTT. This sequence encodes CSALTTGQGTEAFF.

V and J are TRBV20-1 and TRBJ2-2, with D perhaps TRBD1 (6 bases). The germline V gene has CDR1 DFQATT and CDR2 SNEGSKA (reference sequence). The CDR3 has 15 residues. V dropped 5 bases and J dropped 1 base, with 14 bases sitting between them. For the CDR3, the DNA is TGCAGTGCTGCGTCTGTGGGACAGAACACCGGGGAGCTGTTTTTT. Protein sequence: CSAASVGQNTGELFF.